The 30 T cell receptor beta chains below all came from one sample that was sequenced in a study of blood T cell repertoires in COVID-19 (dated by TCRdb to about 2020). The library was made by the immunoSEQ multiplex PCR assay. The source is immuneACCESS, and TCRdb retained only in-frame sequences with V and J called. Part of the clones is not carried over; for the studies checked, unresolved V genes explain less than half of this, and the remainder is unexplained. In all, the sample holds 250,000 to 300,000 clones, and roughly 80% of those were seen once. The ten largest make up roughly 4% of the sample. The material sequenced was PBMCs or T cells enriched from blood (not recorded which). All receptors come from a man aged 30-40 years with acute COVID-19.

This rearrangement joins TRBV7-9 to TRBJ1-4, with 10 bases fitting TRBD1. Trimming took 5 bases from V and 3 from J; bases not matched to a gene: 6. Germline V lookup: CDR1 SEHNR, CDR2 FQNEAQ (reference sequence). The CDR3 covers 16 residues. The CDR3 loop is CASSRGQGNSNEKLFF. The CDR3 DNA follows: TGTGCCAGCAGCCGGGGACAGGGGAATTCTAATGAAAAACTGTTTTTT. Variable domain in full (rest from reference TRBV7-9 and TRBJ1-4): DTGVSQNPRHKITKRGQNVTFRCDPISEHNRLYWYRQTLGQGPEFLTYFQNEAQLEKSRLLSDRFSAERPKGSFSTLEIQRTEQGDSAMYLCASSRGQGNSNEKLFFGSGTQLSVL.

The chain links TRBV4-1 to TRBJ2-3; D ambiguous. Germline V lookup: CDR1 MGHRA, CDR2 YSYEKL. This CDR3 region has 14 residues. V was pared by 4 bases and J by 2 bases, with 10 bases between. The CDR3 DNA is TGCGCCAGCAGCCCACCCCAGGACACAGATACGCAGTATTTT. The encoded protein is CASSPPQDTDTQYF.

The chain uses TRBV19 and TRBJ2-3; 11 bases align to TRBD2. There are 19 residues in the CDR3. V was clipped by 5 bases and J by 2 bases; unmatched bases: 15. Germline values: CDR1 LNHDA, CDR2 SQIVND (reference sequence). DNA of the CDR3: TGTGCCAGTAGTTGGAGGTTAGCGGGGGGGCCGGGAGTCACAGATACGCAGTATTTT. Translation: CASSWRLAGGPGVTDTQYF. Complete variable domain (other parts from reference TRBV19 and TRBJ2-3): DGGITQSPKYLFRKEGQNVTLSCEQNLNHDAMYWYRQDPGQGLRLIYYSQIVNDFQKGDIAEGYSVSREKKESFPLTVTSAQKNPTAFYLCASSWRLAGGPGVTDTQYFGPGTRLTVL.

The chain couples TRBV2 to TRBJ1-5, with D perhaps TRBD1 (6 bases). CDR1 is SNHLY and CDR2 is FYNNEI in the germline V gene. V lost 6 bases to trimming and J lost 1 base, with 10 bases between them. The CDR3 totals 14 residues. CDR3 loop: CASSQGQSNQPQHF. The DNA for the CDR3 is TGTGCCAGCAGCCAGGGACAAAGCAATCAGCCCCAGCATTTT.

This clone was seen at least ten times. The chain carries TRBV28 and TRBJ2-1, with 10 bases fitting TRBD2. Per germline, CDR1 MDHEN and CDR2 SYDVKM. This CDR3 is built from 14 residues. The ends lost 4 bases at V and 5 bases at J; junction bases unmatched: 2. The CDR3 sequence is CASSYSGGNNEQFF. DNA of the CDR3: TGTGCCAGCAGTTATAGCGGGGGGAACAATGAGCAGTTCTTC.

This chain joins TRBV6-2 or TRBV6-3 and TRBJ1-2; no clear D. The V end was cut by 5 bases, the J end by 4 bases, with 14 bases between. Per the germline V gene, CDR1 is MNHEY and CDR2 is SVGEGT. This CDR3 is 14 amino acids long. Written as DNA, the CDR3 is TGTGCCAGCAGTGAGGATGGCAATAGCTATGGCTACACCTTC. Protein sequence: CASSEDGNSYGYTF.

CDR3 DNA: TGTGCCAGCAGAATGAGCGGGAGCTCCTACAATGAGCAGTTCTTC. It is translated as CASRMSGSSYNEQFF. This chain joins TRBV6-5 and TRBJ2-1; 8 nucleotides align to TRBD2. The CDR3 has 15 residues. Per the germline V gene, CDR1 is MNHEY and CDR2 is SVGAGI. After removal of 6 bases from V and 0 bases from J, the junction contained 4 bases not matched to a gene.

The J gene is TRBJ1-6, the V gene TRBV7-9; 8 bases agree with TRBD1. This CDR3 is 15 amino acids long. Unmatched junction bases numbered 3, after V lost 1 base and J lost 7 bases. The germline V gene has CDR1 SEHNR and CDR2 FQNEAQ (reference sequence). CDR3 loop: CASSLDTGGNSPLHF. CDR3 DNA: TGTGCCAGCAGCTTAGACACAGGGGGAAATTCACCCCTCCACTTT.

The V call is TRBV28, the J call TRBJ1-6; D is uncertain. In germline, CDR1 is MDHEN, CDR2 SYDVKM. The V gene lost 3 bases and the J gene lost 11 bases, with 14 bases spanning the gap. This CDR3 region has 14 residues. The CDR3 is CASSFGRDWTPLHF. The CDR3 DNA reads as TGTGCCAGCAGTTTCGGCAGAGACTGGACACCCCTCCACTTT.

This rearrangement joins TRBV7-2 to TRBJ1-4; tentative D call: TRBD1 (5 bases). This CDR3 spans 15 amino acids. V lost 3 bases and J 0 bases, leaving 8 bases between the germline ends. CDR1 is SGHTA and CDR2 is FQGNSA in the germline V gene. The CDR3 loop reads CASSFDRATNEKLFF. The CDR3 DNA reads as TGTGCCAGCAGCTTCGACAGAGCAACTAATGAAAAACTGTTTTTT.

This clone was seen ten or more times. V is TRBV13 and J is TRBJ2-1; possibly TRBD1 for D (5 bases). In germline, CDR1 is PRHDT, CDR2 FYEKMQ (reference sequence). V was trimmed by 4 bases and J by 7 bases, leaving 14 bases between them. The CDR3 spans 14 residues. CDR3 coding DNA: TGTGCCAGCAGCTCTCTCCAGGGTAGGAATGAGCAGTTCTTC. Encoded protein: CASSSLQGRNEQFF.

This chain links TRBV13 with TRBJ1-2, with D perhaps matching TRBD1 (6 bases). The CDR3 extends over 15 amino acids. From germline, CDR1 is PRHDT and CDR2 FYEKMQ (reference sequence). The V end was cut by 5 bases, the J end by 1 base, with 14 bases between. The CDR3 protein is CASSPQGQINYGYTF. The CDR3 DNA reads as TGTGCCAGCAGCCCCCAAGGACAGATTAACTATGGCTACACCTTC. The full variable domain, its missing parts supplied by reference TRBV13 and TRBJ1-2, is AAGVIQSPRHLIKEKRETATLKCYPIPRHDTVYWYQQGPGQDPQFLISFYEKMQSDKGSIPDRFSAQQFSDYHSELNMSSLELGDSALYFCASSPQGQINYGYTFGSGTRLTVV.

V and J are TRBV9 and TRBJ2-4; maybe TRBD2 (7 bases). V was shortened by 4 bases and J by 8 bases, with 13 bases between the two germline ends. This CDR3 has 13 residues. Looked up from germline, CDR1 is SGDLS and CDR2 is YYNGEE. The CDR3 nucleotides read TGTGCCAGCAGCTCAGGGGAGGGGTACATTCAGTACTTC. It is translated as CASSSGEGYIQYF.

This clone has just a few counts. This chain uses TRBV11-2 with TRBJ1-1; maybe TRBD1 (6 bases). There are 15 residues in the CDR3. In germline, CDR1 is SGHAT, CDR2 FQNNGV. Trimming cost V 1 base and J 5 bases, with 14 bases left between them. The CDR3, as DNA: TGTGCCAGCAGCTTAGTCACAGGGTTCGATACTGAAGCTTTCTTT. Translated: CASSLVTGFDTEAFF. The full variable domain, its missing parts supplied by reference TRBV11-2 and TRBJ1-1, is EAGVAQSPRYKIIEKRQSVAFWCNPISGHATLYWYQQILGQGPKLLIQFQNNGVVDDSQLPKDRFSAERLKGVDSTLKIQPAKLEDSAVYLCASSLVTGFDTEAFFGQGTRLTVV.

This chain connects TRBV7-9 to TRBJ1-1, with unresolved D. Deletions cut 8 bases from V and 0 bases from J, with 7 bases between. The CDR3 extends over 12 amino acids. Germline V CDR1 and CDR2: SEHNR, FQNEAQ (reference sequence). The CDR3: CASRSLNTEAFF. The CDR3 DNA sequence: TGTGCCAGCCGTTCCCTGAACACTGAAGCTTTCTTT.

This chain connects TRBV29-1 to TRBJ1-4; D possibly corresponds to TRBD1 (5 bases). From germline, CDR1 is SQVTM and CDR2 ANQGSEA. V lost 5 bases and J lost 7, with 20 bases in between. This CDR3 has 15 residues. This CDR3 reads CSVSTQGGQVEKLFF. In DNA form, the CDR3 reads TGCAGCGTTTCCACCCAGGGAGGGCAAGTTGAAAAACTGTTTTTT.

There are a few counts of this clone. The V gene is TRBV27, the J gene TRBJ2-3; TRBD2 matches 8 bases. This CDR3 contains 14 residues. CDR1 and CDR2 from the germline V gene are MNHEY and SMNVEV (reference sequence). After removal of 5 bases from V and 5 bases from J, the junction contained 6 bases not matched to a gene. The DNA for the CDR3 is TGTGCCAGCAGTCCCCACCTAGCGGGAGATACGCAGTATTTT. This encodes CASSPHLAGDTQYF.

For this clone: The junction differs from germline at one of its ends, possibly a read error. The same CDR3 is also encoded by other DNA sequences in this sample. CDR3 in amino acids: CASRSSGANVLTF. The CDR3 nucleotides are TGTGCCAGCCGGAGCTCTGGGGCCAACGTCCTGACTTTC. The gene calls are TRBV5-1 and TRBJ2-6; D not certain. The CDR3 length is 13 residues. Germline loops: CDR1 SGHRS, CDR2 YFSETQ.

This sequence joins TRBV29-1 and TRBJ1-1; no clear D. Germline loops: CDR1 SQVTM, CDR2 ANQGSEA. The CDR3 loop spans 12 amino acids. CDR3 amino acids: CSHSSMNTEAFF. The DNA for the CDR3 is TGCTCTCACAGTTCCATGAACACTGAAGCTTTCTTT.

To note about this clone: Other nucleotide sequences from this sample produce the same CDR3. The chain is built from TRBV18 and TRBJ1-2; 7 nucleotides match TRBD1. Losses at the gene ends were 3 bases for V and 5 bases for J; bases not matched to a gene: 3. Germline V gene sequence: CDR1 KGHSH, CDR2 LQKENI. This CDR3 contains 13 residues. The CDR3 is CASSPGTEYGYTF. The CDR3 DNA follows: TGTGCCAGCTCACCCGGGACAGAATATGGCTACACCTTC.

This clone was observed once. The gene calls are TRBV24-1 and TRBJ2-2; no firm D call. Looked up from germline, CDR1 is KGHDR and CDR2 is SFDVKD. The CDR3 is 13 amino acids. V was clipped by 2 bases and J by 6 bases, with 6 bases between them. The CDR3 loop is CATSDSLPGELFF. The CDR3 nucleotides are TGTGCCACCAGTGATTCACTCCCCGGGGAGCTGTTTTTT.

The chain employs TRBV12-3 or TRBV12-4 and TRBJ2-7; D possibly corresponds to TRBD1 (5 bases). The CDR3 consists of 13 residues. Trimming cost V 2 bases and J 3 bases, with 8 bases left between them. CDR3 coding DNA: TGTGCCAGCAGTTTACAGGGAAGCTACGAGCAGTACGTC. This encodes CASSLQGSYEQYV.

There are a few counts of this clone. This chain uses TRBV6-2 or TRBV6-3 with TRBJ2-7, with TRBD2 matching over 10 bases. This CDR3 is built from 15 residues. Trimming at V came to 4 bases and at J to 2 bases, leaving 5 bases not matched to a gene. The V gene's germline CDR1 is MNHEY and CDR2 SVGEGT. This CDR3 is CASSSPGLATYEQYV. DNA of the CDR3: TGTGCCAGCAGTTCGCCGGGACTAGCGACCTACGAGCAGTACGTC.

This sequence joins TRBV6-1 and TRBJ1-2; D call uncertain. CDR1 and CDR2 from the germline V gene are MNHNS and SASEGT. The CDR3 spans 16 residues. V lost 1 base and J lost 5, with 17 bases in between. The CDR3 nucleotides are TGTGCCAGCAGTGAAGAATGGCCCCCGCAACTATATGGCTACACCTTC. Its protein product is CASSEEWPPQLYGYTF.

The J gene is TRBJ2-1, the V gene TRBV5-1; 11 bases match TRBD2. CDR1 is SGHRS and CDR2 is YFSETQ in the germline V gene. The CDR3 contains 16 residues. V trimming: 3 bases; J trimming: 2 bases; junction bases outside the gene matches: 4. The chain's CDR3 is CASSSSGGRTYNEQFF. CDR3 in DNA: TGCGCCAGCAGCTCTAGCGGGGGGCGAACCTACAATGAGCAGTTCTTC.

The chain is built from TRBV5-8 and TRBJ2-1; D perhaps matches TRBD2 (5 bases). Germline V gives CDR1 SGHTS, CDR2 YDEGEE. The CDR3 loop spans 11 amino acids. The V gene lost 2 bases and the J gene lost 10 bases, with 7 bases spanning the gap. The CDR3 region has the DNA TGTGCCAGCAGCTTCAAGCGGGAGCAGTTCTTC. The encoded protein is CASSFKREQFF. Full variable domain (outside the CDR3, taken from reference TRBV5-8 and TRBJ2-1): EAGVTQSPTHLIKTRGQQATLRCSPISGHTSVYWYQQALGLGLQFLLWYDEGEERNRGNFPPRFSGRQFPNYSSELNVNALELEDSALYLCASSFKREQFFGPGTRLTVL.

This clone showed up just a few times. This rearrangement joins TRBV5-4 to TRBJ1-1; D is possibly TRBD1 (5 bases). Germline V gene data show CDR1 as SGHNT and CDR2 as YYREEE (reference sequence). V dropped 5 bases and J dropped 3 bases, with 14 bases sitting between them. CDR3 size: 14 residues. The CDR3 spells CASRRDSLDTEAFF. In DNA, the CDR3 is TGTGCCAGCAGGCGGGACTCCCTAGACACTGAAGCTTTCTTT.

The V gene is TRBV7-8, the J gene TRBJ2-7, with a tentative D call TRBD1 (6 bases). Germline-derived CDR1 and CDR2 are SGHVS and FQNEAQ. V was trimmed by 6 bases and J by 3 bases, leaving 9 bases between them. The CDR3 has 12 residues. DNA for the CDR3: TGTGCCAGCAGGGACAGCCACTACGAGCAGTACGTC. It is translated as CASRDSHYEQYV.

The V gene is TRBV6-4, the J gene TRBJ2-2; 9 bases match TRBD1. CDR1 is MRHNA, CDR2 SNTAGT, per germline. The CDR3 length is 15 residues. V was pared by 7 bases and J by 5 bases, with 8 bases of the junction left unmatched. The CDR3 sequence is CASTQGTGYTGELFF. In DNA form, the CDR3 reads TGTGCCAGCACCCAGGGGACAGGGTATACCGGGGAGCTGTTTTTT.

The V and J genes are TRBV7-3 and TRBJ2-2, with 11 positions matching TRBD2. J was trimmed by 5 bases and V by 5 bases; bases with no gene match: 10. CDR1 and CDR2 from the germline V gene are SGHTA and FQGTGA. There are 17 residues in the CDR3. Here the CDR3 DNA reads TGTGCCAGCAGCCTCACTAGCGGGAGTATTTTGACCGGGGAGCTGTTTTTT. Its protein product is CASSLTSGSILTGELFF.